The 29 T cell receptor beta chains listed next were all sequenced from one sample in a study of cytomegalovirus exposure and HLA in healthy donors. The repertoire was sequenced with immunoSEQ multiplex PCR; TCRdb's copy has only in-frame clones and lacks some. The sample includes about 330,000 clones, approximately 90% of them seen just once. What was sequenced was PBMCs. These receptor sequences come from a woman aged 25-40 years in good health and CMV-seropositive.

The chain employs TRBV5-4 and TRBJ1-1; 7 positions match TRBD1. Germline V CDR1 and CDR2: SGHNT, YYREEE (reference sequence). V shed 5 bases, J shed 1 base, and the junction held 8 bases outside the gene matches. The CDR3 runs to 15 residues. CDR3: CASSYRQGSNTEAFF. The CDR3 nucleotides read TGTGCCAGCAGTTATAGACAGGGCTCGAACACTGAAGCTTTCTTT.

CDR3 nucleotide sequence: TGTGCCAGCAGGCGGGGGGAGGGGGCAGAGACCCAGTACTTC. The encoded protein is CASRRGEGAETQYF. This chain uses TRBV6-1 with TRBJ2-5; maybe TRBD2 (8 bases). The germline V gene has CDR1 MNHNS and CDR2 SASEGT. The CDR3 has 14 residues. The V gene lost 6 bases and the J gene lost 4 bases, with 15 bases spanning the gap.

The V gene is TRBV27, the J gene TRBJ2-6; D remains ambiguous. Germline V CDR1 and CDR2: MNHEY, SMNVEV (reference sequence). The V end lost 6 bases, the J end lost 4 bases, and 7 bases lay between the germline ends. There are 13 residues in the CDR3. The CDR3: CASSGHGANVLTF. The CDR3 bases are TGTGCCAGCAGCGGGCACGGGGCCAACGTCCTGACTTTC. Full variable domain (outside the CDR3, taken from reference TRBV27 and TRBJ2-6): EAQVTQNPRYLITVTGKKLTVTCSQNMNHEYMSWYRQDPGLGLRQIYYSMNVEVTDKGDVPEGYKVSRKEKRNFPLILESPSPNQTSLYFCASSGHGANVLTFGAGSRLTVL.

The rearrangement joins TRBV7-9 to TRBJ1-4; the D gene is possibly TRBD1 (6 bases). Deletions cut 5 bases from V and 4 bases from J, with 11 bases between. There are 14 residues in the CDR3. Germline CDR1 is SEHNR and CDR2 is FQNEAQ (reference sequence). CDR3 nucleotides: TGTGCCAGCAGCCCGGACAGAAGTAATGAAAAACTGTTTTTT. It is translated as CASSPDRSNEKLFF.

The chain employs TRBV6-5 and TRBJ2-7, with 7 bases aligning to TRBD1. Germline V gene sequence: CDR1 MNHEY, CDR2 SVGAGI. The CDR3 contains 15 residues. V gave up 5 bases and J gave up 1 base; unmatched junction bases: 8. The CDR3 sequence: CASSLYVGQSYEQYF. The CDR3 bases are TGTGCCAGCAGTCTCTATGTGGGACAGTCCTACGAGCAGTACTTC.

The chain recombines TRBV4-3 with TRBJ2-7; the D is unclear. Germline V lookup: CDR1 LGHNA, CDR2 YSLEER. The ends were cut back, 3 bases at V and 7 bases at J, with 19 bases in the middle. This CDR3 spans 15 amino acids. CDR3 amino acids: CASSQNYPTQREQYF. CDR3 sequence (DNA): TGCGCCAGCAGCCAGAACTACCCTACGCAGAGGGAGCAGTACTTC.

CDR3 sequence reads: CASTGQGQETQYF. The CDR3 nucleotides read TGTGCCAGCACCGGACAGGGGCAAGAGACCCAGTACTTC. The rearrangement joins TRBV6-5 to TRBJ2-5; 9 positions match TRBD1. CDR1 and CDR2 from the germline V gene are MNHEY and SVGAGI. Trimming cost V 7 bases and J 2 bases; bases outside gene matches: 2. This CDR3 has 13 amino acids.

V is TRBV5-1 and J is TRBJ2-1; 7 bases are a match to TRBD1. The V and J ends lost 6 bases and 4 bases, in that order; junction bases with no gene match: 7. The CDR3 loop spans 14 amino acids. Looked up from germline, CDR1 is SGHRS and CDR2 is YFSETQ. CDR3 in DNA: TGCGCCAGCACCCCGGGACAGCCTTACAATGAGCAGTTCTTC. It translates to CASTPGQPYNEQFF.

The chain joins TRBV27 to TRBJ1-2; TRBD1 matches 7 bases. Germline V gives CDR1 MNHEY, CDR2 SMNVEV (reference sequence). With 5 bases clipped from V and 0 bases from J, the junction kept 12 bases outside the gene matches. The CDR3 extends over 17 amino acids. The CDR3 bases are TGTGCCAGCAGTATAGGGACAGATCGGCTAACTAACTATGGCTACACCTTC. Translating gives CASSIGTDRLTNYGYTF.

The V and J genes are TRBV15 and TRBJ2-3, with D uncertain. Germline V gives CDR1 LNHNV, CDR2 YYDKDF (reference sequence). The ends were cut back, 5 bases at V and 6 bases at J, with 9 bases in the middle. The CDR3 sequence is 12 residues long. The CDR3 is CATSRRSDTQYF. CDR3 nucleotides: TGTGCCACCAGCCGACGTTCCGATACGCAGTATTTT.

This clone was picked up a small number of times. The chain carries TRBV25-1 and TRBJ1-2; D unresolved. Trimming stripped 4 bases from V and 4 bases from J, with 10 bases between. Germline values: CDR1 MGHDK, CDR2 SYGVNS. CDR3 size: 13 residues. For the CDR3, the DNA is TGTGCCAGCAGTGCTGGCCAGATCTATGGCTACACCTTC. This gives the protein CASSAGQIYGYTF.

CDR3 sequence reads: CASSDLVRTGATEKLFF. CDR3 coding DNA: TGTGCCAGCAGTGACCTGGTTCGGACGGGGGCTACCGAAAAACTGTTTTTT. The chain joins TRBV6-1 to TRBJ1-4, with D perhaps matching TRBD1 (6 bases). CDR3 size: 17 residues. The ends were cut back, 3 bases at V and 8 bases at J, with 22 bases in the middle. CDR1 and CDR2 from the germline V gene are MNHNS and SASEGT.

The chain combines TRBV30 with TRBJ1-1; D not resolved. The V gene's germline CDR1 is GTSNPN and CDR2 SVGIG (reference sequence). There are 12 residues in the CDR3. V was cut by 3 bases and J by 7 bases, with 12 bases left in between. The CDR3 loop reads CAWRSVFGEAFF. The CDR3, as DNA: TGTGCCTGGAGATCGGTTTTCGGTGAAGCTTTCTTT.

This clone was recorded a few times. This rearrangement joins TRBV27 to TRBJ1-3; TRBD1 might be the D (5 bases). The CDR3 is made up of 15 amino acids. V was cut by 0 bases and J by 2 bases, with 8 bases left in between. The germline V gene encodes CDR1 MNHEY and CDR2 SMNVEV (reference sequence). The CDR3 sequence is CASSLSWGTGNTIYF. CDR3 bases: TGTGCCAGCAGTTTATCCTGGGGCACTGGAAACACCATATATTTT.

This clone appeared a few times. The genes are TRBV6-1 and TRBJ1-5; D remains unclear. The CDR3 sequence is 12 residues long. Germline V CDR1 and CDR2: MNHNS, SASEGT. V gave up 1 base and J gave up 9 bases, with 7 bases separating them. CDR3 sequence reads: CASSEGQGPQHF. The CDR3 DNA is TGTGCCAGCAGTGAAGGCCAAGGGCCCCAGCATTTT.

The chain combines TRBV6-1 with TRBJ2-7, with 11 bases lining up with TRBD1. The V segment lost 1 base and the J segment 3 bases; nucleotides outside the gene matches: 2. CDR3 length equals 15 residues. Germline CDR1 is MNHNS and CDR2 is SASEGT. The CDR3 spells CASSEGTGGGYEQYF. The DNA of the CDR3 is TGTGCCAGCAGTGAAGGGACAGGGGGCGGCTACGAGCAGTACTTC.

V is TRBV5-1 and J is TRBJ1-6; 9 bases agree with TRBD1. The germline V gene encodes CDR1 SGHRS and CDR2 YFSETQ. The CDR3 has 14 amino acids. Trimming took 5 bases from V and 7 from J; bases not matched to a gene: 4. The CDR3 bases are TGCGCCAGCAGGTGGGGACAGGGAAATTCACCCCTCCACTTT. Protein product: CASRWGQGNSPLHF.

The chain uses TRBV9 and TRBJ2-1, with D perhaps matching TRBD1 or TRBD2 (5 bases each). Germline-derived CDR1 and CDR2 are SGDLS and YYNGEE. V gave up 4 bases and J gave up 0 bases, with 11 bases separating them. The CDR3 sequence is 15 residues long. DNA for the CDR3: TGTGCCAGCAGCACCGCCGGGGCCTCCTACAATGAGCAGTTCTTC. It is translated as CASSTAGASYNEQFF.

The chain is built from TRBV4-2 and TRBJ2-3; D remains unclear. Germline lookup yields CDR1 LGHNA and CDR2 YNFKEQ. V gave up 0 bases and J gave up 6 bases, with 13 bases separating them. This CDR3 is built from 15 residues. CDR3 amino acids: CASSQDEVRRDTQYF. In nucleotides, the CDR3 is TGTGCCAGCAGCCAAGATGAAGTGAGGCGGGATACGCAGTATTTT.

V and J are TRBV4-3 and TRBJ2-2; TRBD1 matches at 10 bases. Per the germline V gene, CDR1 is LGHNA and CDR2 is YSLEER. The CDR3 contains 17 residues. The V gene end was trimmed by 3 bases and the J gene end by 4 bases; junction bases not matched to a gene: 8. DNA of the CDR3: TGCGCCAGCAGCCACCGACAGGGGGCGGGAGCCACCGGGGAGCTGTTTTTT. Translation: CASSHRQGAGATGELFF.

The chain couples TRBV7-9 to TRBJ2-7, with 10 bases that match TRBD2. The CDR3 is made up of 14 amino acids. Trimming cost V 5 bases and J 5 bases; bases outside gene matches: 6. CDR1 and CDR2 (germline): SEHNR, FQNEAQ (reference sequence). In DNA form, the CDR3 reads TGTGCCAGCAGCCCCAGCGGGAGGGTGGACGAGCAGTACTTC. This gives the protein CASSPSGRVDEQYF.

This chain links TRBV25-1 with TRBJ2-5, with D perhaps TRBD2 (6 bases). Per the germline V gene, CDR1 is MGHDK and CDR2 is SYGVNS. V was shortened by 4 bases and J by 4 bases, with 16 bases between the two germline ends. The CDR3 is 15 amino acids. The CDR3 reads CASSAQRANRETQYF. CDR3 nucleotide sequence: TGTGCCAGCAGTGCCCAGCGGGCCAACAGAGAGACCCAGTACTTC.

V gene TRBV10-2 combines with J gene TRBJ1-5; the D is unclear. The CDR3 has 14 residues. CDR1 is WSHSY, CDR2 SAAADI, per germline. The V gene lost 2 bases and the J gene lost 3 bases, with 8 bases spanning the gap. CDR3 amino acids: CASSEPLANQPQHF. The CDR3 DNA reads TGCGCCAGCAGTGAGCCCTTGGCCAATCAGCCCCAGCATTTT.

The J gene is TRBJ1-2, the V gene TRBV4-3, with a weak D call TRBD1 (5 bases). The CDR3 contains 18 residues. Trimming cost V 0 bases and J 1 base, with 18 bases left between them. Germline assignment: CDR1 LGHNA and CDR2 YSLEER. For the CDR3, the DNA is TGCGCCAGCAGCCAAGATGGCAAGGCAGGGCCCAATAACTATGGCTACACCTTC. This translates into CASSQDGKAGPNNYGYTF.

The CDR3 DNA reads as TGCGCCAGCAGTGACAGGGAGGGATCCTACGAGCAGTACTTC. This translates into CASSDREGSYEQYF. The V call is TRBV10-1, the J call TRBJ2-7; 7 bases are shared with TRBD2. Unmatched junction bases numbered 3, after V lost 3 bases and J lost 1 base. The CDR3 spans 14 residues. Germline CDR1 is WNHNN and CDR2 is SYGVQD (reference sequence).

The chain is built from TRBV29-1 and TRBJ2-6; perhaps TRBD1 as D (5 bases). CDR3 size: 13 residues. Trimming took off 5 bases at V and 2 bases at J, with 7 bases between the two ends. Germline-derived CDR1 and CDR2 are SQVTM and ANQGSEA. The CDR3 nucleotides read TGCAGCGTTCTCAGGGCTGGGGCCAACGTCCTGACTTTC. Protein: CSVLRAGANVLTF.

This clone has a single count. This chain joins TRBV29-1 and TRBJ2-7; no clear D gene. The CDR3 is made up of 11 amino acids. Germline V gives CDR1 SQVTM, CDR2 ANQGSEA. V was shortened by 3 bases and J by 4 bases, with 7 bases between the two germline ends. The CDR3 region is CSVESGYEQYF. The CDR3 nucleotides read TGCAGCGTTGAGTCTGGGTACGAGCAGTACTTC.

This chain connects TRBV7-8 to TRBJ2-7; 10 bases fit TRBD2. This CDR3 spans 16 amino acids. With 1 base clipped from V and 4 bases from J, the junction kept 7 bases outside the gene matches. The germline gives CDR1 SGHVS, CDR2 FQNEAQ. CDR3 sequence (DNA): TGTGCCAGCAGCTTAGGCACTAGCGGGATTAGGTACGAGCAGTACTTC. Translating gives CASSLGTSGIRYEQYF.

The CDR3 reads CASSQEGTGRGEQYF. DNA of the CDR3: TGCGCCAGCAGCCAAGAGGGGACGGGTCGCGGCGAGCAGTACTTC. V is TRBV4-1 and J is TRBJ2-7; TRBD1 or TRBD2 may be the D gene (5 bases each). Between the trimmed V and J ends, which lost 0 bases and 6 bases, there was a span of 15 bases. CDR1 is MGHRA and CDR2 is YSYEKL in the germline V gene. This CDR3 spans 15 amino acids.